These T cell receptor beta chains were read from a single sample in a study of blood T cells in healthy people across ages. Each CDR3 protein is one row after TCRdb ran MiXCR on the 5' RACE reads. The sample lists roughly 900,000 distinct CDR3 sequences, under 50% occurring once. What was sequenced was blood. The receptors were gathered from a man aged 30 to 45 in good health. CDR3s include the opening cysteine and the closing phenylalanine or tryptophan. A D gene is named only where the DNA matches it firmly. A row's size may be missing; if present it is once, few, many or a size class.

clone size: NA; D gene: TRBD1; V gene: TRBV4-2; J gene: TRBJ2-7; CDR3 DNA: TGTGCCAGCAGCCCACCGGGACAGGTTTACGAGCAGTACTTC; CDR3 protein: CASSPPGQVYEQYF
clone size: NA; D gene: NA; V gene: TRBV12-3/TRBV12-4; J gene: TRBJ2-7; CDR3 DNA: TGTGCCAGCAGTCCTAAACAGGGAACCTACGAGCAGTACTTC; CDR3 protein: CASSPKQGTYEQYF
clone size: NA; D gene: NA; V gene: TRBV14; J gene: TRBJ2-6; CDR3 DNA: TGTGCCAGCAGCCGAATAGAAGACGGGACATTAGCTGGGGCCAACGTCCTGACTTTC; CDR3 protein: CASSRIEDGTLAGANVLTF
clone size: NA; D gene: NA; V gene: TRBV6-5; J gene: TRBJ2-7; CDR3 DNA: TGTGCCAGCAGTTCGGACGGGAGATACGAGCAGTACTTC; CDR3 protein: CASSSDGRYEQYF
clone size: NA; D gene: NA; V gene: TRBV29-1; J gene: TRBJ1-2; CDR3 DNA: TGCAGCGTTGAAACCCCAGCTAACTATGGCTACACCTTC; CDR3 protein: CSVETPANYGYTF
clone size: NA; D gene: TRBD1; V gene: TRBV9; J gene: TRBJ1-4; CDR3 DNA: TGTGCCAGCAGCGCTAGGACAGGGGTTGAAAAACTGTTTTTT; CDR3 protein: CASSARTGVEKLFF
clone size: few; D gene: NA; V gene: TRBV19; J gene: TRBJ2-7; CDR3 DNA: TGTGCCAGTAGTATGCGGGTCTCCTACGAGCAGTACTTC; CDR3 protein: CASSMRVSYEQYF
clone size: NA; D gene: NA; V gene: TRBV5-1; J gene: TRBJ2-7; CDR3 DNA: TGCGCCGGCAGCTTGGCCGCCTACGAGCAGTACTTC; CDR3 protein: CAGSLAAYEQYF
clone size: few; D gene: TRBD2; V gene: TRBV4-3; J gene: TRBJ2-3; CDR3 DNA: TGCGCCAGCAGCGAGTCTCCAGCGGGGTCTAGCACAGATACGCAGTATTTT; CDR3 protein: CASSESPAGSSTDTQYF
clone size: NA; D gene: NA; V gene: TRBV14; J gene: TRBJ2-6; CDR3 DNA: TGTGCCAGCAGCCAAGAAGGGACTGGGGCCAACGTCCTGACTTTC; CDR3 protein: CASSQEGTGANVLTF
clone size: NA; D gene: NA; V gene: TRBV2; J gene: TRBJ1-6; CDR3 DNA: TGTGCCAGCATTCTAGGAGGGGGTCCAAGGGCTTCACCCCTCCACTTT; CDR3 protein: CASILGGGPRASPLHF
clone size: NA; D gene: NA; V gene: TRBV18; J gene: TRBJ1-1; CDR3 DNA: TGTGCCAGCTCACACGGACAGATGAACACTGAAGCTTTCTTT; CDR3 protein: CASSHGQMNTEAFF
clone size: NA; D gene: TRBD2; V gene: TRBV7-6; J gene: TRBJ2-3; CDR3 DNA: TGTGCCAGCAGCCGGTTATTTACTAGCGGTAGCACAGATACGCAGTATTTT; CDR3 protein: CASSRLFTSGSTDTQYF
clone size: NA; D gene: NA; V gene: TRBV7-2; J gene: TRBJ1-6; CDR3 DNA: TGTGCCAGCAGCTTAATGGCTAATTCACCCCTCCACTTT; CDR3 protein: CASSLMANSPLHF
clone size: NA; D gene: TRBD1; V gene: TRBV4-1; J gene: TRBJ2-5; CDR3 DNA: TGCGCCAGCAGCCAAGAGCGCCTTCGTAGGACAGGGGGTACAGAGACCCAGTACTTC; CDR3 protein: CASSQERLRRTGGTETQYF
clone size: NA; D gene: NA; V gene: TRBV3-1; J gene: TRBJ2-7; CDR3 DNA: TGTGCCAGCAGCCAAGCCCGGTTGTACGAGCAGTACTTC; CDR3 protein: CASSQARLYEQYF
clone size: few; D gene: TRBD2; V gene: TRBV6-5; J gene: TRBJ2-7; CDR3 DNA: TGTGCCAGCAGTTACTCAGGACTAGCGGGCACCGAGCAGTACTTC; CDR3 protein: CASSYSGLAGTEQYF
clone size: NA; D gene: NA; V gene: TRBV7-9; J gene: TRBJ1-5; CDR3 DNA: TGTGCCAGCAGCCTGGGGACCCGTCAGCCCCAGCATTTT; CDR3 protein: CASSLGTRQPQHF
clone size: NA; D gene: NA; V gene: TRBV29-1; J gene: TRBJ2-1; CDR3 DNA: TGCAGCGTTGAAATTGGCTACAATGAGCAGTTCTTC; CDR3 protein: CSVEIGYNEQFF
clone size: NA; D gene: NA; V gene: TRBV6-5; J gene: TRBJ1-1; CDR3 DNA: TGTGCCAGCAGTTCCCCCGGCAGGAGCACTGAAGCTTTCTTT; CDR3 protein: CASSSPGRSTEAFF
clone size: NA; D gene: TRBD1; V gene: TRBV5-1; J gene: TRBJ2-1; CDR3 DNA: TGCGCCAGCAGCTCGGGACAGGGGGAGGTTGAGCAGTTCTTC; CDR3 protein: CASSSGQGEVEQFF
clone size: few; D gene: NA; V gene: TRBV4-2; J gene: TRBJ2-1; CDR3 DNA: TGTGCCAGCAGGGATCCGGGATACCCCTACAATGAGCAGTTCTTC; CDR3 protein: CASRDPGYPYNEQFF
clone size: NA; D gene: TRBD2; V gene: TRBV20-1; J gene: TRBJ2-1; CDR3 DNA: TGCAGTGCTAGAGACTCAGGACTAGCGGGGAGCTCCTACAATGAGCAGTTCTTC; CDR3 protein: CSARDSGLAGSSYNEQFF
clone size: NA; D gene: NA; V gene: TRBV18; J gene: TRBJ2-7; CDR3 DNA: TGTGCCAGCTCACCAGGGGCAGTTCCCGTCTACGAGCAGTACTTC; CDR3 protein: CASSPGAVPVYEQYF
clone size: NA; D gene: TRBD1; V gene: TRBV20-1; J gene: TRBJ1-5; CDR3 DNA: TGCAGTGCCAAAATGGGACAGCTTAATGCGGAGCCCCAGCATTTT; CDR3 protein: CSAKMGQLNAEPQHF
clone size: NA; D gene: NA; V gene: TRBV2; J gene: TRBJ1-6; CDR3 DNA: TGTGCCAGCAGGGCTTCTACAGTTAGCTCCTATAATTCACCCCTCCACTTT; CDR3 protein: CASRASTVSSYNSPLHF
clone size: NA; D gene: NA; V gene: TRBV11-2; J gene: TRBJ1-1; CDR3 DNA: TGTGCCAGCAGCTTAGAACCCAAAGGCACTGAAGCTTTCTTT; CDR3 protein: CASSLEPKGTEAFF
clone size: NA; D gene: NA; V gene: TRBV4-2; J gene: TRBJ2-7; CDR3 DNA: TGTGCCAGCAGCCAAGGAGTTCGGACAGTCTCCTACGAGCAGTACTTC; CDR3 protein: CASSQGVRTVSYEQYF
clone size: NA; D gene: TRBD1; V gene: TRBV6-5; J gene: TRBJ2-7; CDR3 DNA: TGTGCCAGCAGGAGGGGGACAGGCGGCTACGAGCAGTACTTC; CDR3 protein: CASRRGTGGYEQYF
clone size: NA; D gene: TRBD1; V gene: TRBV28; J gene: TRBJ2-1; CDR3 DNA: TGTGCCAGCAGCCCCAACAGGGGGAGTCTTTACAATGAGCAGTTCTTC; CDR3 protein: CASSPNRGSLYNEQFF
clone size: NA; D gene: NA; V gene: TRBV20-1; J gene: TRBJ1-1; CDR3 DNA: TGCAGTGCCGGGGTCCCAGGAGATATGAACACTGAAGCTTTCTTT; CDR3 protein: CSAGVPGDMNTEAFF
clone size: NA; D gene: NA; V gene: TRBV5-1; J gene: TRBJ2-7; CDR3 DNA: TGCGCCAGCAGCTTCAGGGGAGTAAGCTCCTACGAGCAGTACTTC; CDR3 protein: CASSFRGVSSYEQYF
clone size: NA; D gene: TRBD1; V gene: TRBV28; J gene: TRBJ2-3; CDR3 DNA: TGTGCCAGCAGTCCCAGGACAGGCATCACAGATACGCAGTATTTT; CDR3 protein: CASSPRTGITDTQYF
clone size: many; D gene: TRBD2; V gene: TRBV6-4; J gene: TRBJ2-1; CDR3 DNA: TGTGCCAGCAGTGAAGTACTAGCGGGGGGGCCTAATGAGCAGTTCTTC; CDR3 protein: CASSEVLAGGPNEQFF
clone size: NA; D gene: NA; V gene: TRBV28; J gene: TRBJ1-2; CDR3 DNA: TGTGCCAGCAGTTCCACGACAGGAATCCGGCGCTACACCTTC; CDR3 protein: CASSSTTGIRRYTF
clone size: few; D gene: NA; V gene: TRBV28; J gene: TRBJ2-1; CDR3 DNA: TGTGCCAGCAGTTTAAGGGACCAAATCTACAATGAGCAGTTCTTC; CDR3 protein: CASSLRDQIYNEQFF
clone size: NA; D gene: NA; V gene: TRBV5-6; J gene: TRBJ2-3; CDR3 DNA: TGTGCCAGCGGCAGAGGGGTCACTAGCACAGATACGCAGTATTTT; CDR3 protein: CASGRGVTSTDTQYF
clone size: NA; D gene: TRBD1; V gene: TRBV27; J gene: TRBJ1-5; CDR3 DNA: TGTGCCAGCACAAAGACAGGGGGAAGCAATCAGCCCCAGCATTTT; CDR3 protein: CASTKTGGSNQPQHF
clone size: NA; D gene: TRBD1; V gene: TRBV7-2; J gene: TRBJ1-2; CDR3 DNA: TGTGCCAGCAGCTCGGGACAGGGAGGGAACTATGGCTACACCTTC; CDR3 protein: CASSSGQGGNYGYTF
clone size: NA; D gene: NA; V gene: TRBV4-1; J gene: TRBJ1-2; CDR3 DNA: TGCGCCAGCAGTCAATCCAACGTTAACTATGGCTACACCTTC; CDR3 protein: CASSQSNVNYGYTF
clone size: NA; D gene: NA; V gene: TRBV4-1; J gene: TRBJ2-5; CDR3 DNA: TGCGCCAGCAGCCAGGGGGTAGCGATGGGAGAAGAGACCCAGTACTTC; CDR3 protein: CASSQGVAMGEETQYF
clone size: NA; D gene: TRBD1; V gene: TRBV6-1; J gene: TRBJ1-2; CDR3 DNA: TGTGCCAGCAAGGACAGGGGGCGCGTGGGCCCCTATGGCTACACCTTC; CDR3 protein: CASKDRGRVGPYGYTF
clone size: NA; D gene: NA; V gene: TRBV5-5; J gene: TRBJ1-4; CDR3 DNA: TGTGCCAGCAGCTTGGAGTTAGGGAAACTGTTTTTT; CDR3 protein: CASSLELGKLFF
clone size: NA; D gene: TRBD2; V gene: TRBV4-2; J gene: TRBJ2-5; CDR3 DNA: TGTGCCAGCAGCCAAGATACGGGGGGAGAGACCCAGTACTTC; CDR3 protein: CASSQDTGGETQYF
clone size: few; D gene: NA; V gene: TRBV5-1; J gene: TRBJ1-2; CDR3 DNA: TGCGCCAGCAGCGTATCCCCGGGAAGTGCTAACTATGGCTACACCTTC; CDR3 protein: CASSVSPGSANYGYTF
clone size: few; D gene: NA; V gene: TRBV6-6; J gene: TRBJ1-5; CDR3 DNA: TGTGCCAGCAGTTATCATTCGGGAAGCAATCAGCCCCAGCATTTT; CDR3 protein: CASSYHSGSNQPQHF
clone size: few; D gene: NA; V gene: TRBV5-6; J gene: TRBJ2-3; CDR3 DNA: TGTGCCAGCCGGCCTCTCGGAGCGGCGCAGGGTATCACAGATACGCAGTATTTT; CDR3 protein: CASRPLGAAQGITDTQYF
clone size: NA; D gene: TRBD1; V gene: TRBV7-6; J gene: TRBJ2-1; CDR3 DNA: TGTGCCAGCAGCTCACAGGGGAACTCCTACAATGAGCAGTTCTTC; CDR3 protein: CASSSQGNSYNEQFF
clone size: few; D gene: NA; V gene: TRBV5-6; J gene: TRBJ2-7; CDR3 DNA: TGTGCCAGCAGCTTGGAGAACAGAGACTACGAGCAGTACTTC; CDR3 protein: CASSLENRDYEQYF
clone size: NA; D gene: NA; V gene: TRBV20-1; J gene: TRBJ2-3; CDR3 DNA: TGCAGTGCTAGTCGAGCGGGCATCACAGATACGCAGTATTTT; CDR3 protein: CSASRAGITDTQYF
clone size: many; D gene: NA; V gene: TRBV25-1; J gene: TRBJ1-1; CDR3 DNA: TGTGCCAGCAGTGAGACCGGGTTGAACACTGAAGCTTTCTTT; CDR3 protein: CASSETGLNTEAFF
clone size: NA; D gene: NA; V gene: TRBV4-3; J gene: TRBJ1-1; CDR3 DNA: TGCGCCAGCAGCCAAGATGCGGGGCTCGGCACTGAAGCTTTCTTT; CDR3 protein: CASSQDAGLGTEAFF